The 17 T cell receptor beta chains below all came from one sample that was sequenced in a study of blood T cell repertoires in COVID-19. Libraries were prepared by immunoSEQ multiplex PCR; TCRdb keeps only in-frame clonotypes and omits some of them. The sample has fewer than 200,000 clones; around 80% are singletons. Sequenced input: PBMCs or T cells enriched from blood (not recorded which). Receptors were obtained from a woman between 45 and 65 years old in a cohort exposed to, infected with or recovered from COVID-19 (not recorded which).

The J gene is TRBJ2-1, the V gene TRBV6-2 or TRBV6-3; TRBD2 matches at 7 bases. Germline CDR1 reads MNHEY; CDR2 reads SVGEGT. V trimming: 5 bases; J trimming: 5 bases; junction bases outside the gene matches: 6. CDR3 length equals 14 residues. Here the CDR3 reads CASSTPGGNNEQFF. For the CDR3, the DNA is TGTGCCAGCAGTACCCCCGGGGGGAACAATGAGCAGTTCTTC.

This clone was recorded only once. The chain uses TRBV11-1 and TRBJ1-1; tentatively, D is TRBD1 (6 bases). The CDR3 has 13 amino acids. Trimming pared 1 base from V and 5 bases from J, leaving 8 bases between. Germline CDR1 and CDR2: SGHAT and FQDESV (reference sequence). The CDR3 DNA is TGTGCCAGCAGCTTAGAAAGGGGGACTGAAGCTTTCTTT. This encodes CASSLERGTEAFF.

The V call is TRBV19, the J call TRBJ1-1; tentatively, D is TRBD1 (5 bases). V was trimmed by 4 bases and J by 3 bases, leaving 12 bases between them. The germline V gene has CDR1 LNHDA and CDR2 SQIVND (reference sequence). The CDR3 loop spans 14 amino acids. CDR3 DNA: TGTGCCAGTAGTACCCCAGACAGATACACTGAAGCTTTCTTT. Its translation is CASSTPDRYTEAFF.

This chain joins TRBV19 and TRBJ1-3, with D perhaps matching TRBD1 (5 bases). CDR1 LNHDA and CDR2 SQIVND come from the germline V gene (reference sequence). The CDR3 runs to 14 residues. V lost 7 bases, J lost 0 bases, and 10 bases lay in between. The CDR3 coding sequence is TGTGCCAGTATGTTCGGGGGCTCTGGAAACACCATATATTTT. Its protein product is CASMFGGSGNTIYF.

The chain employs TRBV9 and TRBJ1-2; D possibly corresponds to TRBD1 (6 bases). The CDR3 is made up of 16 amino acids. V was cut by 3 bases and J by 0 bases, with 15 bases left in between. The germline V gene has CDR1 SGDLS and CDR2 YYNGEE. DNA of the CDR3: TGTGCCAGCAGCGCCAACCAGGACAGCTCTAACTATGGCTACACCTTC. Translation gives CASSANQDSSNYGYTF.

V and J are TRBV4-1 and TRBJ1-4; D unclear. The CDR3 extends over 14 amino acids. Trimming removed 1 base from V and 11 bases from J, with 14 bases in between. CDR1 is MGHRA, CDR2 YSYEKL, per germline. The CDR3 reads CASSQGVLSEKLFF. The CDR3 coding sequence is TGCGCCAGCAGCCAAGGGGTTTTATCGGAGAAACTGTTTTTT.

This clone was observed once. The J gene is TRBJ2-1, the V gene TRBV5-6; TRBD2 aligns across 11 bases. This CDR3 spans 18 amino acids. The germline gives CDR1 SGHDT, CDR2 YYEEEE. With 0 bases clipped from V and 0 bases from J, the junction kept 5 bases outside the gene matches. CDR3 sequence (DNA): TGTGCCAGCAGCTTGGCTAGCGGGGGGCAGAGCTCCTACAATGAGCAGTTCTTC. The encoded protein is CASSLASGGQSSYNEQFF.

Remarks on this clone: A read error may account for a junction end that differs from germline. The chain links TRBV29-1 to TRBJ2-7; D ambiguous. CDR1 SQVTM and CDR2 ANQGSEA come from the germline V gene. The CDR3 has 12 amino acids. The CDR3 protein is CSVEWASNEQYF. CDR3 DNA: TGCAGCGTTGAGTGGGCCTCCAACGAGCAGTACTTC.

This chain uses TRBV3-1 (or the pseudogene TRBV3-2) with TRBJ1-5, with D possibly being TRBD1 (5 bases). V was shortened by 3 bases and J by 5 bases, with 11 bases between the two germline ends. The germline gives CDR1 LGHDT, CDR2 YNNKEL (reference sequence). The length of the CDR3 is 14 residues. The CDR3 coding sequence is TGTGCCAGCAGCCAGTGGGGGGGGGATCAGCCCCAGCATTTT. This encodes CASSQWGGDQPQHF.

The table lists this clone with a few counts. CDR3 nucleotides: TGTGCCAGTAGTATTGAACTAGCGGGAGACGGGTCCTACGAGCAGTACTTC. This sequence encodes CASSIELAGDGSYEQYF. This chain joins TRBV19 and TRBJ2-7, with TRBD2 matching over 11 bases. The CDR3 consists of 17 residues. Germline CDR1 is LNHDA and CDR2 is SQIVND (reference sequence). J lost 1 base, V lost 3 bases, and 8 bases had no gene match.

CDR3 nucleotides: TGCGCCAGCAGCCCCGGGACTAGCGGGAGAACCGGGGAGCTGTTTTTT. This gives the protein CASSPGTSGRTGELFF. The gene calls are TRBV4-1 and TRBJ2-2; 14 nucleotides agree with TRBD2. The CDR3 runs to 16 residues. V lost 4 bases and J lost 5; bases outside the gene matches: 3. The V gene's germline CDR1 is MGHRA and CDR2 YSYEKL.

This chain links TRBV28 with TRBJ1-5; D is perhaps TRBD1 (6 bases). CDR3 length: 14 residues. Trimming cost V 6 bases and J 4 bases, with 13 bases left between them. The V gene's germline CDR1 is MDHEN and CDR2 SYDVKM. The CDR3 DNA is TGTGCCAGCAGCCTAGACAGGAATAATCAGCCCCAGCATTTT. This encodes CASSLDRNNQPQHF. The variable domain in full, completed from reference TRBV28 and TRBJ1-5, reads DVKVTQSSRYLVKRTGEKVFLECVQDMDHENMFWYRQDPGLGLRLIYFSYDVKMKEKGDIPEGYSVSREKKERFSLILESASTNQTSMYLCASSLDRNNQPQHFGDGTRLSIL.

The chain uses TRBV12-3 or TRBV12-4 and TRBJ2-3; no clear D gene. V lost 3 bases and J lost 6, with 7 bases in between. The CDR3 runs 12 residues. The CDR3 DNA follows: TGTGCCAGCAGTTTTCGGTCGGATACGCAGTATTTT. Its translation: CASSFRSDTQYF.

V and J are TRBV18 and TRBJ2-3; 7 positions match TRBD1. This CDR3 comprises 15 residues. Per germline, CDR1 KGHSH and CDR2 LQKENI. With 3 bases clipped from V and 1 base from J, the junction kept 4 bases outside the gene matches. The CDR3 DNA reads as TGTGCCAGCTCACCGGGTACAGGGGGCACAGATACGCAGTATTTT. Translation: CASSPGTGGTDTQYF.

V gene TRBV5-1 combines with J gene TRBJ2-5; 9 nucleotides agree with TRBD2. V shed 0 bases and J 5 bases; nucleotides not matched to a gene: 8. Looked up from germline, CDR1 is SGHRS and CDR2 is YFSETQ. The CDR3 has 16 residues. CDR3 sequence (DNA): TGCGCCAGCAGCTTGGATGTAAGCGGGGGGTCTGAGACCCAGTACTTC. Translated: CASSLDVSGGSETQYF.

The chain has TRBV5-1 and TRBJ1-1; 7 bases are a match to TRBD1. The CDR3 is made up of 14 amino acids. Trimming removed 4 bases from V and 1 base from J; junction bases left unmatched: 4. The germline CDR1 and CDR2 sequences are SGHRS and YFSETQ. The CDR3 loop is CASSRGTENTEAFF. In DNA, the CDR3 is TGCGCCAGCAGCCGGGGGACAGAGAACACTGAAGCTTTCTTT.

The chain carries TRBV24-1 and TRBJ1-5; 7 nucleotides match TRBD1. Germline CDR1 and CDR2: KGHDR and SFDVKD. Losses at the gene ends were 12 bases for V and 2 bases for J; bases not matched to a gene: 12. The CDR3 is made up of 15 amino acids. The CDR3 DNA sequence: TGTGCCTCCATAACTGACAGGGCCGGCAATCAGCCCCAGCATTTT. Translated, it gives CASITDRAGNQPQHF.